This T cell receptor beta chain was observed in a study of blood T cells in healthy people across ages (dated by TCRdb to between 2015 and 2017). Context from the whole study: In model experiments, template switching captured roughly one uniquely barcoded TCR beta cDNA molecule for every two T cells. Four age groups were formed from the donors: young (average about 15 years), middle-aged (approximately 40), aged (roughly 58) and long-lived (82). To avoid experimental bias, donors of different ages were distributed randomly across sequencing lanes. The study measured age-related changes in TCR beta repertoire diversity using deep sequencing normalized with unique cDNA molecular identifiers. The study analyzed two additional independent replicas of 1 million unique cDNA reads from the same blood draw for two donors, one aged 18 to 29 and one aged 80 or older. Results and caveats for the whole study, not just this receptor: There was a strong correlation between observed TCR beta diversity and the percentage of naive T cells measured by flow cytometry. As age increased, observed TCR beta diversity per million T cells dropped in a roughly linear way, and a significant reduction was already evident by age about 40. The CMV infection status of donors was not known, potentially confounding age-related changes in expanded clonotypes. Estimates of total diversity based on one million sequenced T cells were regarded as lower bounds and as underestimates. The long-lived group showed more naive CD4+ T cells, fewer expanded clones and increased TCR diversity than the aged group, suggesting age selection. Because profiling used bulk unsorted PBMCs, naive and antigen-experienced compartments could not be compared conclusively.

V is clipped by 5 bases and J by 8 bases, and the sequence between their germline boundaries is 15 bases long. Reading the germline V gene gives CDR1 SGHTA and CDR2 FQGNSA. Its CDR3 holds 13 amino acids, cysteine through phenylalanine. CDR3 DNA is the only sequence kept; it has 39 bases, read in frame from the first base. The donors were roughly 38 Caucasian individuals from Russia, aged roughly 6 to 90 years, who were systemically healthy. Each donor gave approximately 10 milliliters of peripheral blood, collected into EDTA-treated Vacutainer tubes. Ficoll-Paque density-gradient centrifugation was used to isolate PBMCs, with at least 7 million obtained per sample. Total RNA was extracted from PBMCs with Trizol reagent, with at least 5.5 micrograms obtained per sample. For every donor, an aliquot of PBMCs went through flow cytometry to measure the percentages of naive CD45RAhigh/CD27high T cells.

A remark on this clonotype: Its antigen is unknown. No much larger clone exists at a distance of one base, and base qualities are not known.

The library was obtained by 5' RACE. These reads were obtained on an Illumina HiSeq 2500. A second roughly 6 to 11 cycle PCR used a sample-barcoded 5' primer and a J-beta primer mix. A template-switch 5' adaptor carrying 12 random nucleotides introduced a unique molecular identifier onto each TCR beta cDNA molecule. Each sample yielded at least 3 million CDR3-containing paired-end reads. The Mint cDNA synthesis kit, primed by a TRBC-specific oligonucleotide, was used to synthesize first-strand cDNA from all RNA. After uracil-DNA glycosylase treatment, a first 18-cycle PCR used universal primers M1SS and BC2_uni_R on all cDNA. The study's processing was this. For normalization, 1 million high-quality reads, each with a distinct molecular identifier, were randomly selected from each sample. Reads with shared molecular identifiers were discarded instead of being binned into consensus sequences. MiTCR, run with a Q25 quality threshold and the strictest error-elimination algorithm, handled CDR3 identification, clonotype clustering and error correction. A nonparametric unseen species model with Euler transformation was used to estimate a lower bound on total TCR beta diversity. In TCRdb, the public reads were trimmed at Q25 with fastp and aligned with MiXCR, with productive beta chains retained. Rows with one shared CDR3 protein collapse into an entry with the most common genes and DNA. In this record, the V and J calls reflect TCRdb's handling and not the investigators' own analysis. The sample table lists over 950,000 distinct CDR3 sequences, more than 30% of them with a count of one. The ten most abundant clones make up about an eighth of the sample.

The source material was blood. This chain joins TRBV7-2 to TRBJ1-2, with the D gene too uncertain to name. This sequence originates from a man younger than 35 in good health. CDR3 loop: CASSQAGSQGYTF. The DNA reads as follows: TGTGCCAGCAGCCAAGCGGGGTCACAAGGCTACACCTTC.